This TCR beta chain was retrieved from a study of neurological immune-mediated disorders. This clonotype was counted many times. This CDR3 comprises 14 residues. Trimming left V 5 bases short and J 7 bases short, with 17 bases between. CDR1 and CDR2 from the germline V gene are SEHNR and FQNEAQ (reference sequence). The cDNA was produced through 5'RACE with 10-nucleotide random UMIs. TCRdb processed the 5' RACE reads anew with MiXCR; each CDR3 protein has one entry. The sample has 50,000 to 60,000 distinct CDR3 sequences; 15% to 20% are singletons. Healthy control samples came from blood bank volunteers in Maryland, USA. From 2 million PBMCs stored at -80 C, the unsorted libraries were generated.

This TCR was sampled from a man in his sixties in good health. Specimen: PBMCs. This chain connects TRBV7-9 to TRBJ1-2, with a possible D match to TRBD1 (5 bases). CDR3 bases: TGTGCCAGCAGCCCGGGGGATCCGGGACCTGGCTACACCTTC. Its translation is CASSPGDPGPGYTF.